The rows below give T cell receptor beta chains drawn from one sample of a study of T cells in localized non-small cell lung cancer. Profiling relied on immunoSEQ multiplex PCR, and the TCRdb table lists in-frame clones only, not all of them. This sample has roughly 30,000 clones, with around nine tenths found just once. The specimen comprised peripheral blood, sampled before any cancer treatment. Receptors originate from a female donor at least 60 years old with stage I lung adenocarcinoma. The CDR3 runs from the conserved cysteine through the conserved F or W. D genes are given only for firm matches. Expanded clones get a size class; other rows say once, few or many, or leave the size out.

.	.	TRBV20-1	10	TRBJ2-1	TGCAGTGCCACATACAATGAGCAGTTCTTC	CSATYNEQFF
.	TRBD2	TRBV5-1	15	TRBJ2-2	TGCGCCAGCAGCTTACTAGCGGGAGACACCGGGGAGCTGTTTTTT	CASSLLAGDTGELFF
.	TRBD2	TRBV6-5	15	TRBJ2-3	TGTGCCAGCAGTTACAGAGGGAGGGCCGGAGATACGCAGTATTTT	CASSYRGRAGDTQYF
.	TRBD2	TRBV10-2	18	TRBJ2-7	TGCGCCTCAATTCAAAGTAAAATAAGCGGGAGCAAAAGTTACGAGCAGTACTTC	CASIQSKISGSKSYEQYF
.	.	TRBV6-4	14	TRBJ2-1	TGTGCCAGCAGTGGGGCGGGATTAGGCAATGAGCAGTTCTTC	CASSGAGLGNEQFF
.	TRBD1	TRBV5-1	13	TRBJ1-2	TGCGCCAGCAGCCTCCAGGGGGAAGGTGGCTACACCTTC	CASSLQGEGGYTF
.	.	TRBV21-1	17	TRBJ2-7	TGTGCCAGCAGCAAAGTGGGTGAACAGGGGAGCTCCTACGAGCAGTACTTC	CASSKVGEQGSSYEQYF
.	.	TRBV9	15	TRBJ2-1	TGTGCCAGCAGCGTAAAAGTTAGCCGAGCGGAGGGCGAGTTCTTC	CASSVKVSRAEGEFF
.	TRBD1	TRBV10-2	15	TRBJ2-7	TGCGCCAGCAGTGATAGACAGGGGGCTATCTACGAGCAGTACTTC	CASSDRQGAIYEQYF
.	.	TRBV30	11	TRBJ2-5	TGTGCCTGGGCCAGGCAAGAGACCCAGTACTTC	CAWARQETQYF
.	TRBD2	TRBV11-3	18	TRBJ2-5	TGTGCCAGCAGCAAGGGACTAGCGGGAGGGAGCGGGACGGAGACCCAGTACTTC	CASSKGLAGGSGTETQYF
.	.	TRBV7-2	12	TRBJ2-1	TGTGCCAGCAGCTCAAGAAGGAATGAGCAGTTCTTC	CASSSRRNEQFF
.	.	TRBV5-5	15	TRBJ1-1	TGTGCCAGCAGCGGGGGAGGGCCGAGGAACACTGAAGCTTTCTTT	CASSGGGPRNTEAFF
.	.	TRBV18	14	TRBJ2-7	TGTGCCAGCTCACCACAGGCTGCAGGGGACGAGCAGTACTTC	CASSPQAAGDEQYF
.	TRBD2	TRBV28	15	TRBJ2-3	TGTGCCAGCAGTTTAGCTAGCGGGAACACAGATACGCAGTATTTT	CASSLASGNTDTQYF
.	TRBD1	TRBV6-4	13	TRBJ1-1	TGTGCCAGCAGCGAGGGACAGGGGACTGAAGCTTTCTTT	CASSEGQGTEAFF
.	TRBD2	TRBV11-2	16	TRBJ2-1	TGTGCCAGCAGCTTAGCTCTAGCGGGAGGCTACAATGAGCAGTTCTTC	CASSLALAGGYNEQFF
.	.	TRBV11-3	13	TRBJ2-7	TGTGCCAGCAGCTTAGGACAAAACTACGAGCAGTACTTC	CASSLGQNYEQYF
.	.	TRBV30	13	TRBJ1-1	TGTGCCTGGAGTGTACCCCCAGGGACTGAAGCTTTCTTT	CAWSVPPGTEAFF
.	TRBD2	TRBV7-2	15	TRBJ2-2	TGTGCCAGCAGCCCGGGGGGTCCGAACACCGGGGAGCTGTTTTTT	CASSPGGPNTGELFF
.	.	TRBV6-5	13	TRBJ2-7	TGTGCCAGCAGTTACTCAAAGACATACGAGCAGTACTTC	CASSYSKTYEQYF
.	.	TRBV10-3	15	TRBJ2-7	TGTGCCATCAGTGAGGTAGGTGAAGGTCCAAGCGAGCAGTACTTC	CAISEVGEGPSEQYF
.	TRBD1	TRBV6-1	12	TRBJ2-5	TGTGCCAGCCGGACAGGGGATGAGACCCAGTACTTC	CASRTGDETQYF
.	.	TRBV7-9	13	TRBJ2-3	TGTGCCAGCAGCTTAAGGTTAGCAGATACGCAGTATTTT	CASSLRLADTQYF
.	.	TRBV20-1	11	TRBJ1-2	TGCAGTGCTAGTGGTTGGGTCGGCTACACCTTC	CSASGWVGYTF
.	.	TRBV18	16	TRBJ1-4	TGTGCCAGCTCACCATTCTCTGCCAGGGACGGCGAAAAACTGTTTTTT	CASSPFSARDGEKLFF
few	.	TRBV19	14	TRBJ2-7	TGTGCCAGTAGTATCTCCGTCAACTCCTACGAGCAGTACTTC	CASSISVNSYEQYF
.	.	TRBV4-3	13	TRBJ1-1	TGCGCCAGCAGCCAACGTGTGAACACTGAAGCTTTCTTT	CASSQRVNTEAFF
.	.	TRBV19	17	TRBJ2-1	TGTGCCAGTAGTATTCTGATGGGCAGGGGCTCCTACAATGAGCAGTTCTTC	CASSILMGRGSYNEQFF
once	.	TRBV7-9	14	TRBJ1-1	TGTGCCAGCAGCTCCACAGTAACGAACACTGAAGCTTTCTTT	CASSSTVTNTEAFF
.	.	TRBV18	14	TRBJ2-7	TGTGCCAGCTCACCACCGGGGCCCCCTTACGAGCAGTACTTC	CASSPPGPPYEQYF
once	TRBD1	TRBV28	13	TRBJ1-1	TGTGCCAGCAGAGACAGGGACCTTATCGAAGCTTTCTTT	CASRDRDLIEAFF
.	.	TRBV4-3	16	TRBJ2-4	TGCGCCAGCAGCCAAGAGGGCCCGCCGGCCAAAAACATTCAGTACTTC	CASSQEGPPAKNIQYF
.	.	TRBV19	15	TRBJ1-1	TGTGCCAGTAGTACCTCGCCCCAGCTGAACACTGAAGCTTTCTTT	CASSTSPQLNTEAFF
.	TRBD1	TRBV19	15	TRBJ2-7	TGTGCCAGTAGTACTATCGGGACAGGGAGTTACGAGCAGTACTTC	CASSTIGTGSYEQYF
.	.	TRBV5-6	11	TRBJ2-7	TGTGCCAGCAGTTCATACTACGAGCAGTACTTC	CASSSYYEQYF
once	.	TRBV5-6	15	TRBJ1-2	TGTGCCAGCATCCGAAGGGGCCCTACTAACTATGGCTACACCTTC	CASIRRGPTNYGYTF
once	TRBD1	TRBV7-2	15	TRBJ2-7	TGTGCCAGCAGCTTCGACAGGGATTACTCCTACGAGCAGTACTTC	CASSFDRDYSYEQYF
.	.	TRBV28	13	TRBJ1-5	TGTGCCAGTTCGCGGGGGTCGGTACAGCCCCAGCATTTT	CASSRGSVQPQHF
.	.	TRBV9	13	TRBJ1-2	TGTGCCAGCAGCGTAGTTCCCGGTTCTGGCTACACCTTC	CASSVVPGSGYTF
.	.	TRBV5-6	16	TRBJ2-3	TGTGCCAGCAGCCCTATTACAACAGGGTTCGCAGATACGCAGTATTTT	CASSPITTGFADTQYF
.	.	TRBV7-2	15	TRBJ1-2	TGTGCCATCAGCTTATTTCGGCGGGGGCAGGATGGCTACACCTTC	CAISLFRRGQDGYTF
.	TRBD2	TRBV19	13	TRBJ2-1	TGTGCCAGTAGTAGGGGACTAGCGGATGAGCAGTTCTTC	CASSRGLADEQFF
.	TRBD2	TRBV10-3	17	TRBJ2-5	TGTGCCACAATGGAAGCTCTGACTAGCTGGGTTGGAGAGACCCAGTACTTC	CATMEALTSWVGETQYF
.	TRBD1	TRBV6-1	15	TRBJ1-2	TGTGCCAGCAGTCCTCAGGGGGCGCCTAACTATGGCTACACCTTC	CASSPQGAPNYGYTF
.	TRBD1	TRBV18	17	TRBJ2-6	TGTGCCAGCTCACCCCGACAGGGGGCAAGTGGGGCCAACGTCCTGACTTTC	CASSPRQGASGANVLTF
once	.	TRBV5-1	14	TRBJ2-7	TGCGCCAGCAGCTTCTCTGGGGTATCCTACGAGCAGTACTTC	CASSFSGVSYEQYF
few	TRBD2	TRBV4-1	17	TRBJ2-3	TGCGCCAGCAGCCCCCTACCCGGGACTAGCGGCACAGATACGCAGTATTTT	CASSPLPGTSGTDTQYF
.	.	TRBV7-9	13	TRBJ1-2	TGTGCCAGCAGCCCTCTAGAGAACTATGGCTACACCTTC	CASSPLENYGYTF
.	TRBD2	TRBV4-1	15	TRBJ2-7	TGCGCCAGCAGCCACCTAGCGGGAAGTTCCTACGAGCAGTACTTC	CASSHLAGSSYEQYF
.	.	TRBV6-6	10	TRBJ2-7	TGTGCCAGCAGAGGGAACGAGCAGTACTTC	CASRGNEQYF
.	.	TRBV10-3	13	TRBJ2-2	TGTGCCATCAACGACTATGGGACCGGGGAGCTGTTTTTT	CAINDYGTGELFF
once	.	TRBV15	14	TRBJ2-5	TGTGCCACCAGAACGGGACACCTGGAAGAGACCCAGTACTTC	CATRTGHLEETQYF
.	.	TRBV9	14	TRBJ2-2	TGTGCCAGCAGCGTGGGACGGGACACCGGGGAGCTGTTTTTT	CASSVGRDTGELFF
few	.	TRBV2	14	TRBJ1-2	TGTGCCGGTCGCCGAGACGGCCCTTCCTATGGCTACACCTTC	CAGRRDGPSYGYTF